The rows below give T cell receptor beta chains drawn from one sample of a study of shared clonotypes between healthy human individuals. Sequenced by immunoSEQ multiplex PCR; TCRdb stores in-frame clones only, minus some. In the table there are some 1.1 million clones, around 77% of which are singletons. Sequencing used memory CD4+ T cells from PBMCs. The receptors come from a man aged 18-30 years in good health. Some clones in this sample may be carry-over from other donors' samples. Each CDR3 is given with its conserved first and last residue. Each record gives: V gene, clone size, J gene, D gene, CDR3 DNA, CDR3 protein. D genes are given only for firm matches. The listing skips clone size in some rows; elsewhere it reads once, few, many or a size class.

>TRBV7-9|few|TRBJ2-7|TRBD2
TGTGCCAGCAGCTCCCGGAGGGAGGGCGAGCAGTACTTC
CASSSRREGEQYF
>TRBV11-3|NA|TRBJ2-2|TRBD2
TGTGCCAGCAGCTCCGCGGGGGGGCGGACCGGGGAGCTGTTTTTT
CASSSAGGRTGELFF
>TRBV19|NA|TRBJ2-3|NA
TGTGCCAGTGTCATCCATACGCAGTATTTT
CASVIHTQYF
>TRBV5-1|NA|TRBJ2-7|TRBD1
TGCGCCAGCAGCTTGGCCGTCGACAGGGGGACCTACGAGCAGTACTTC
CASSLAVDRGTYEQYF
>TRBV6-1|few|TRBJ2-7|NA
TGTGCCAGCCGCCAAGGGGCCGAGCAGTACTTC
CASRQGAEQYF
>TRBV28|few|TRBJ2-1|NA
TGTGCCAGCAGGTGGGTGAATGAGCAGTTCTTC
CASRWVNEQFF
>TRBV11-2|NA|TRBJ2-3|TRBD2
TGTGCCAGCAGCTTCGTAGCGGGAGGGGGGGCAGATACGCAGTATTTT
CASSFVAGGGADTQYF
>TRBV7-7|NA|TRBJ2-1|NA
TGTGCCAGCAGCTTAGACTACAACAATGAGCAGTTCTTC
CASSLDYNNEQFF
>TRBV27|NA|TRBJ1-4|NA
TGTGCCAGCAGTTTAGGTACAGGCCTTAATGAAAAACTGTTTTTT
CASSLGTGLNEKLFF
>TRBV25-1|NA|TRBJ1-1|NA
TGTGCCAGCAGACCAACCTGGGGGCAGGGGCGGAACACTGAAGCTTTCTTT
CASRPTWGQGRNTEAFF
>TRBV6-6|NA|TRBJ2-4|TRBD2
TGTGCCAGCAGCCAGACTTCTGGGGGGGATCAGTACTTC
CASSQTSGGDQYF